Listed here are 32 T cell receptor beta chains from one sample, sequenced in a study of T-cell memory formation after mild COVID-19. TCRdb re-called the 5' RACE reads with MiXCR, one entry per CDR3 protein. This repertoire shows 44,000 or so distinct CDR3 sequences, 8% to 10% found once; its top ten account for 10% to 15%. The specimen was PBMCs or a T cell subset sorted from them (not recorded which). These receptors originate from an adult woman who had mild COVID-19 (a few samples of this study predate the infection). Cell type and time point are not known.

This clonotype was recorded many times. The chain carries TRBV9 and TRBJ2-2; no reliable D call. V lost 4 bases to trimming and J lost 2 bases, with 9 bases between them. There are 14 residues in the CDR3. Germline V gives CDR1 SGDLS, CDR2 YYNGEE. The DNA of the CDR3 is TGTGCCAGCAGCCCACAGCCCAACACCGGGGAGCTGTTTTTT. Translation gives CASSPQPNTGELFF.

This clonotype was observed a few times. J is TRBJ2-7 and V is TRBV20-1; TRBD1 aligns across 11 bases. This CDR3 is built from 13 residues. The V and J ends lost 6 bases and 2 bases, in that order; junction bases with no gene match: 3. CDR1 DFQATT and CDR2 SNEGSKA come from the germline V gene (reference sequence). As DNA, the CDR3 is TGCAGTGCCACGGACAGGGGGCCCTACGAGCAGTACTTC. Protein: CSATDRGPYEQYF.

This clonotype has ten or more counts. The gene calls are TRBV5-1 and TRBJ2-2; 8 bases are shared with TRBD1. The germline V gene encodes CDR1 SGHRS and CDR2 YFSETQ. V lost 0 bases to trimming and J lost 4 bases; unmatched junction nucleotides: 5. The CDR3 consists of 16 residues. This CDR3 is CASSLGQGASTGELFF. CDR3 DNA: TGCGCCAGCAGCTTGGGCCAGGGGGCCAGCACCGGGGAGCTGTTTTTT.

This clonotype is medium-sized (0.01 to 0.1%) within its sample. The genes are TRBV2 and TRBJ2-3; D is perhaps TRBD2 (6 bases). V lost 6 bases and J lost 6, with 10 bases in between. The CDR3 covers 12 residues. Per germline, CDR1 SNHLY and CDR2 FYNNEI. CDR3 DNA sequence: TGTGCCAGCAGGGTACTAGCCGATACGCAGTATTTT. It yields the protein CASRVLADTQYF.

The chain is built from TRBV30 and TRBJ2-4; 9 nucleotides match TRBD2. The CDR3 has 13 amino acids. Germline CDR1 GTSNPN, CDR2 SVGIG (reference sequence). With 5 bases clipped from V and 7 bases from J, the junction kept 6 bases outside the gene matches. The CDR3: CAWDSGTSNIQYF. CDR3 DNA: TGTGCCTGGGATTCGGGGACTAGCAACATTCAGTACTTC.

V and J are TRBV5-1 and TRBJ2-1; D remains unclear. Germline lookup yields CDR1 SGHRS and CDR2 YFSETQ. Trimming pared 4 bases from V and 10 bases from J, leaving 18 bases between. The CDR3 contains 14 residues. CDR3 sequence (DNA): TGCGCCAGCAGCGCCCCCCCTCCTAGTATGGAGCAGTTCTTC. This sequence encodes CASSAPPPSMEQFF.

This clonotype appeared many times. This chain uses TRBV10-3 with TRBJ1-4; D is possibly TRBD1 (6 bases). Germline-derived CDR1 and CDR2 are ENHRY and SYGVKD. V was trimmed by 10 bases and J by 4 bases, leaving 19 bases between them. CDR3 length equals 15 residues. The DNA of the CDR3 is TGTGCCACCAGCGGCCAAACAGGGCTTAATGAAAAACTGTTTTTT. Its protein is CATSGQTGLNEKLFF.

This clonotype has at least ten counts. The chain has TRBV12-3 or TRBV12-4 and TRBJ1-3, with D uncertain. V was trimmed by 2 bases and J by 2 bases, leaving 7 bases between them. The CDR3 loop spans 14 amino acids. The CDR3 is CASSLSVAGNTIYF. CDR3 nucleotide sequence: TGTGCCAGCAGTTTATCAGTGGCTGGAAACACCATATATTTT.

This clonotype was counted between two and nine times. In nucleotides, the CDR3 is TGTGCCAGCCGGGACAGGAACTACGAGCAGTACTTC. Protein sequence: CASRDRNYEQYF. This rearrangement joins TRBV28 to TRBJ2-7; TRBD1 matches 8 bases. The CDR3 length is 12 residues. CDR1 and CDR2 (germline): MDHEN, SYDVKM. V gave up 8 bases and J gave up 3 bases; unmatched junction bases: 3.

CDR3 amino acids: CASRTLPGNTEAFF. The CDR3 region has the DNA TGCGCCAGCAGAACCCTCCCGGGGAACACTGAAGCTTTCTTT. V usage is TRBV4-1 and J usage is TRBJ1-1, with no clear D. Trimming took 6 bases from V and 1 from J, leaving 12 bases between them. Germline V CDR1 and CDR2: MGHRA, YSYEKL. This CDR3 is built from 14 residues.

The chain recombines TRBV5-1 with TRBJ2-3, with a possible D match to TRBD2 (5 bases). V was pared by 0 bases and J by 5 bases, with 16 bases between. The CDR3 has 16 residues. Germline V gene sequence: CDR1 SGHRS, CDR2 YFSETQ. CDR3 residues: CASSLVGGREGDTQYF. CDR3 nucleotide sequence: TGCGCCAGCAGCTTGGTAGGCGGGCGCGAGGGAGATACGCAGTATTTT.

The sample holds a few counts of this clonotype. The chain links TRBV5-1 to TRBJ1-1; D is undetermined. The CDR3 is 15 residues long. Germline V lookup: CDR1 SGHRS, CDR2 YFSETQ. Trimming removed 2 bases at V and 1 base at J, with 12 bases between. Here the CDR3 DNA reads TGCGCCAGCAGCTTACTCGGCCCACCGAACACTGAAGCTTTCTTT. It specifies CASSLLGPPNTEAFF.

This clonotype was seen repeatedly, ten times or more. DNA for the CDR3: TGCAGTGCTTATCCTGGGACAACTAAAAACATTCAGTACTTC. It encodes CSAYPGTTKNIQYF. The J gene is TRBJ2-4, the V gene TRBV20-1; weak D call: TRBD1 (6 bases). The CDR3 sequence is 14 residues long. Trimming shortened V by 5 bases and J by 4 bases, and 15 bases separated the two germline ends. CDR1 and CDR2 from the germline V gene are DFQATT and SNEGSKA (reference sequence).

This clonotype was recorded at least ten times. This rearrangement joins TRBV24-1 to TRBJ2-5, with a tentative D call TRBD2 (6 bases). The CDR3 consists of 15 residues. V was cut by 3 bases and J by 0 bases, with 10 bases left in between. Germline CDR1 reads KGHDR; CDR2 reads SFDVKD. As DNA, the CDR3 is TGTGCCACCAGTGATGAACGGACTAACCAAGAGACCCAGTACTTC. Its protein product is CATSDERTNQETQYF.

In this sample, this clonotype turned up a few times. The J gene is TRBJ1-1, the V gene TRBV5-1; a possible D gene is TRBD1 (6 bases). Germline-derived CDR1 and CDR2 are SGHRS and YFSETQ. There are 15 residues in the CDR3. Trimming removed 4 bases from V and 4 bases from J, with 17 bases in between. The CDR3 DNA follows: TGCGCCAGCAGCCTTAGGGCGGGGGGGGCCACTGAAGCTTTCTTT. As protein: CASSLRAGGATEAFF.

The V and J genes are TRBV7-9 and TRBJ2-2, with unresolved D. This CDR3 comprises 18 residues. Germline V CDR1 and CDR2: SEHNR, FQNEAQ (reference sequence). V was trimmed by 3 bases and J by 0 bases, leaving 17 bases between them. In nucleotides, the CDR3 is TGTGCCAGCAGCTTCAGGTGGATCCGGTTCGCGAACACCGGGGAGCTGTTTTTT. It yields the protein CASSFRWIRFANTGELFF.

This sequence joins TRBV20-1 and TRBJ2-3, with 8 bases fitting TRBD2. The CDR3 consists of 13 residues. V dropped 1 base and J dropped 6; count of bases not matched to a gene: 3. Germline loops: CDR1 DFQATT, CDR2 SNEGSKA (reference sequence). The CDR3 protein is CSARVAGLDTQYF. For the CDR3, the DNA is TGCAGTGCTAGAGTAGCGGGGCTTGATACGCAGTATTTT.

The CDR3 loop reads CASSAGVRSNQPQHF. In nucleotides, the CDR3 is TGTGCCAGCAGCGCCGGGGTACGGAGTAATCAGCCCCAGCATTTT. The chain is built from TRBV9 and TRBJ1-5; D is ambiguous. This CDR3 has 15 residues. Germline V gives CDR1 SGDLS, CDR2 YYNGEE. V lost 3 bases to trimming and J lost 4 bases, with 14 bases between them.

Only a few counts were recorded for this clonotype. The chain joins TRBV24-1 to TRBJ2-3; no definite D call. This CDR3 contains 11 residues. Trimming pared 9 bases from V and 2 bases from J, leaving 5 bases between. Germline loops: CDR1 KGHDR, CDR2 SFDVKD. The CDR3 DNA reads TGTGCCACCTCGCACACAGATACGCAGTATTTT. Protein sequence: CATSHTDTQYF.

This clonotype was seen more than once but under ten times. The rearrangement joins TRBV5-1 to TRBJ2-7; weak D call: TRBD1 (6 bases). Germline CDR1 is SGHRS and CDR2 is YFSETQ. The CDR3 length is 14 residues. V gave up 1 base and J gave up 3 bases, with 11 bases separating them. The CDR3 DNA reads TGCGCCAGCAGCTTGCAACAGGGTATCTACGAGCAGTACTTC. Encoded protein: CASSLQQGIYEQYF. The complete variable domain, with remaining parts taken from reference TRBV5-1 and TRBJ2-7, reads KAGVTQTPRYLIKTRGQQVTLSCSPISGHRSVSWYQQTPGQGLQFLFEYFSETQRNKGNFPGRFSGRQFSNSRSEMNVSTLELGDSALYLCASSLQQGIYEQYFGPGTRLTVT.

This chain's CDR3 is CASKGIWQGAGTGELFF. Here the CDR3 DNA reads TGTGCCAGCAAGGGCATATGGCAGGGGGCGGGCACCGGGGAGCTGTTTTTT. The chain couples TRBV6-1 to TRBJ2-2, with TRBD1 matching 8 bases. Germline V gives CDR1 MNHNS, CDR2 SASEGT. Losses at the gene ends were 7 bases for V and 4 bases for J; bases not matched to a gene: 14. This CDR3 has 17 amino acids.

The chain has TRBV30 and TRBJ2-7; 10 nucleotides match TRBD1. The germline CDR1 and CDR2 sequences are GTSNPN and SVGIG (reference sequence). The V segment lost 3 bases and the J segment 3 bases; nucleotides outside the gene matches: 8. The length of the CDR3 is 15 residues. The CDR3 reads CAWRGPGTGVYEQYF. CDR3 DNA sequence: TGTGCCTGGAGGGGGCCCGGGACAGGGGTCTACGAGCAGTACTTC.

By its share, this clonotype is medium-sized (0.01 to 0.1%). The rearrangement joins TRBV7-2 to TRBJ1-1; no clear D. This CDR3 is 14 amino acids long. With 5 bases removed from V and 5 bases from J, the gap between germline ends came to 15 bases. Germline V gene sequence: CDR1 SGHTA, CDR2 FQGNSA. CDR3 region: CASSLRGVRTEAFF. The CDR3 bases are TGTGCCAGCAGCCTACGTGGGGTAAGGACTGAAGCTTTCTTT.

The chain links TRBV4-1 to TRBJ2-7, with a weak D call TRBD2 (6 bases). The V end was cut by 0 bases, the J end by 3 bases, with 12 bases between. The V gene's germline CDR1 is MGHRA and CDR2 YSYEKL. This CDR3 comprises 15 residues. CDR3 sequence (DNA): TGCGCCAGCAGCCAAGATACCGGGGAGGTCTACGAGCAGTACTTC. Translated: CASSQDTGEVYEQYF.

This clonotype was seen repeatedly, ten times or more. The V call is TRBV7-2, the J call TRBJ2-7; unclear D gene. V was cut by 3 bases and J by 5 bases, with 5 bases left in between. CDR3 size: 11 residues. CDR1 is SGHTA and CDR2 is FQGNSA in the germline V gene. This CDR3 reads CASSFNHEQYF. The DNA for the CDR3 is TGTGCCAGCAGCTTTAACCACGAGCAGTACTTC. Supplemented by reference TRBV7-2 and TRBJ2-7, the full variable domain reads GAGVSQSPSNKVTEKGKDVELRCDPISGHTALYWYRQSLGQGLEFLIYFQGNSAPDKSGLPSDRFSAERTGGSVSTLTIQRTQQEDSAVYLCASSFNHEQYFGPGTRLTVT.

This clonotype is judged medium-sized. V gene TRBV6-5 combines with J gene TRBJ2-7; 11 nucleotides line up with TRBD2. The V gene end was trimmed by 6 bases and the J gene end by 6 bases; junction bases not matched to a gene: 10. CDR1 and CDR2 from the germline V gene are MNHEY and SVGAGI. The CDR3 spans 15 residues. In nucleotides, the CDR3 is TGTGCCAGCAGGGCGACGACTAGCGGGAAACGCGAGCAGTACTTC. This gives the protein CASRATTSGKREQYF.

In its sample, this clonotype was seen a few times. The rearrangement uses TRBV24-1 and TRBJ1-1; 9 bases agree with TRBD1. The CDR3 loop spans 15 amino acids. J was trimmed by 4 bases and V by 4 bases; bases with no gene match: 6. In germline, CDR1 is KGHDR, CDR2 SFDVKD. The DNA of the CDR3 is TGTGCCACCAGTGACCACAGGGGGCTACGCACTGAAGCTTTCTTT. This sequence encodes CATSDHRGLRTEAFF.

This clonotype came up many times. Here the CDR3 reads CASRAAFSTDTQYF. CDR3 nucleotides: TGTGCCAGCAGGGCGGCATTTAGCACAGATACGCAGTATTTT. V gene TRBV12-3 or TRBV12-4 combines with J gene TRBJ2-3; D is undetermined. The CDR3 is made up of 14 amino acids. V lost 6 bases to trimming and J lost 0 bases, with 10 bases between them.

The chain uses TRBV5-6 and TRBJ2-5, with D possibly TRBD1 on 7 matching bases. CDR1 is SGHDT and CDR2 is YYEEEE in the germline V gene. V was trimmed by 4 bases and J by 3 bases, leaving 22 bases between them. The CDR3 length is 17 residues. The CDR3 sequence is CASSIKTGTRGEETQYF. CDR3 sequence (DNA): TGTGCCAGCAGCATAAAGACCGGGACCAGGGGGGAAGAGACCCAGTACTTC.

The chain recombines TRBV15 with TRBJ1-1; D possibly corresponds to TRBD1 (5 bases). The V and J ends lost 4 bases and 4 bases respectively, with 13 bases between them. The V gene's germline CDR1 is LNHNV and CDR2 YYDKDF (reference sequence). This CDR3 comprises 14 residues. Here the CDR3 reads CATSTQEAVTEAFF. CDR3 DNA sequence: TGTGCCACCAGCACACAGGAGGCGGTCACTGAAGCTTTCTTT.

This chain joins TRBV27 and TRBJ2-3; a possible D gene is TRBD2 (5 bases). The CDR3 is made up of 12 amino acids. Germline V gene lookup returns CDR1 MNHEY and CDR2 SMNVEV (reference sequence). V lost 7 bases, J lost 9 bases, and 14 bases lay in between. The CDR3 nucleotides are TGTGCCAGCACCTCCATCGGCGGGACGCAGTATTTT. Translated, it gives CASTSIGGTQYF.

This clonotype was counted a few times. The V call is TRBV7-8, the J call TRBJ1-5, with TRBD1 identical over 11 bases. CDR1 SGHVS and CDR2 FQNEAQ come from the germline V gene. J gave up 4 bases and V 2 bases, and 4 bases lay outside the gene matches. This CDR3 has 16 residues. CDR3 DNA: TGTGCCAGCAGCTTATTTGGGACAGGGGGAAATCAGCCCCAGCATTTT. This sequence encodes CASSLFGTGGNQPQHF.